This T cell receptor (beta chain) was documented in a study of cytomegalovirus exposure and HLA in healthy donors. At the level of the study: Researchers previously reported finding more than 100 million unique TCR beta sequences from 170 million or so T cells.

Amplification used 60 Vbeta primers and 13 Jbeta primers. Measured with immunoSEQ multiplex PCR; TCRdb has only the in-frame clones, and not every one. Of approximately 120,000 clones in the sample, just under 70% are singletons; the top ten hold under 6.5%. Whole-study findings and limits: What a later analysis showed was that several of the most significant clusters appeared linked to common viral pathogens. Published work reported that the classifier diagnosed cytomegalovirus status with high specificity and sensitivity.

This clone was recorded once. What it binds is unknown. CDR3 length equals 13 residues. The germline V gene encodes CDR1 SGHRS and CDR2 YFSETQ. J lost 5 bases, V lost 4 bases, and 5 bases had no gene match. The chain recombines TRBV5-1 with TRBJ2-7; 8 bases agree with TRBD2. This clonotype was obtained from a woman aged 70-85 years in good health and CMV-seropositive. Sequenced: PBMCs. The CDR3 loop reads CASSPMRGDEQYF. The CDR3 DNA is TGCGCCAGCAGCCCTATGCGGGGGGACGAGCAGTACTTC.